The rows below give T cell receptor beta chains drawn from one sample of a study of T cells after yellow fever vaccination. MiXCR, applied by TCRdb to the 5' RACE reads, yields one record per CDR3 protein. The sample shows 200,000 to 250,000 distinct CDR3 sequences, less than 3.5% of them seen only once. This sample comprised CD4+ T cells sorted from PBMCs, obtained 10 days after the yellow fever booster vaccination. Source of these receptors: a young man who received the YFV17D yellow fever vaccine. Both conserved end residues are part of each CDR3. The order of the fields is clone size, J gene, V gene, D gene, CDR3 DNA, CDR3 protein. A D gene is named only where the DNA matches it firmly. Clone size is shown for a subset of rows, as once, few, many or a class of expanded clone.

few TRBJ2-3 TRBV7-2 TRBD2 TGTGCCAGCAGCTTAAGCGGGGGGAGCCCAGATACGCAGTATTTT CASSLSGGSPDTQYF
many TRBJ1-1 TRBV5-6 NA TGTGCCAGCAGCTTGACCGGACAGTATGAAGCTTTCTTT CASSLTGQYEAFF
many TRBJ1-6 TRBV15 NA TGTGCCACCAGCAGACAGGGCTATAATTCACCCCTCCACTTT CATSRQGYNSPLHF
few TRBJ2-3 TRBV6-5 NA TGTGCCAGCAGTTACTCAGTCGGGGCAGATACGCAGTATTTT CASSYSVGADTQYF
few TRBJ2-7 TRBV12-3/TRBV12-4 TRBD2 TGTGCCAGCAGTGATAGGGGACTAGCGGGGAAGTACGAGCAGTACTTC CASSDRGLAGKYEQYF
few TRBJ1-2 TRBV12-3/TRBV12-4 NA TGTGCCAGCAGTCCCCATTTGGGGAGCCGTGGCTACACCTTC CASSPHLGSRGYTF
many TRBJ1-2 TRBV15 NA TGTGCCACCAGCACCGACCTCGGGGGTCACTATGGCTACACCTTC CATSTDLGGHYGYTF
many TRBJ1-5 TRBV7-9 NA TGTGCCAGCAGCTTAGCTAGAAAGGCGGGACCCCTCGAGGATCAGCCCCAGCATTTT CASSLARKAGPLEDQPQHF
many TRBJ1-2 TRBV5-1 NA TGCGCCAGCAGCTTAGGGAACACAAACTATGGCTACACCTTC CASSLGNTNYGYTF
NA TRBJ1-5 TRBV7-6 TRBD1 TGTGCCAGCAGCCCTATTGGACAGGGGGTGTTCAATCAGCCCCAGCATTTT CASSPIGQGVFNQPQHF
many TRBJ2-1 TRBV24-1 TRBD1 TGTGCCACCAGTGCCCGACAGGGTGAGTCCTACAATGAGCAGTTCTTC CATSARQGESYNEQFF
many TRBJ2-3 TRBV3-1 NA TGTGCCAGCAGCCAAGAGGCGGTATACACAGATACGCAGTATTTT CASSQEAVYTDTQYF
NA TRBJ2-2 TRBV19 NA TGTGCCAGTAGTATGGGGAACACCGGGGAGCTGTTTTTT CASSMGNTGELFF
many TRBJ1-1 TRBV12-3/TRBV12-4 NA TGTGCCAGCAGTTTAGCGAGGGTGTACAATACTGAAGCTTTCTTT CASSLARVYNTEAFF
NA TRBJ1-2 TRBV29-1 TRBD1 TGCAGCGTTTTACCCGGGACAGGCTATGGCTACACCTTC CSVLPGTGYGYTF
NA TRBJ2-3 TRBV4-2 NA TGTGCCAGCAGCCGTACAGACAGTGCCACAGATACGCAGTATTTT CASSRTDSATDTQYF
many TRBJ1-4 TRBV2 NA TGTGCCAGCAGTCTTAGCCGTGAAAAACTGTTTTTT CASSLSREKLFF
NA TRBJ2-1 TRBV30 TRBD2 TGTGCCTGGAGTGTACGAGGACTAGCGGGGGGCCGGGAGCAGTTCTTC CAWSVRGLAGGREQFF
many TRBJ1-2 TRBV6-2/TRBV6-3 NA TGTGCCAGCAACCCGACAGGATACTATGGCTACACCTTC CASNPTGYYGYTF
NA TRBJ1-2 TRBV12-3/TRBV12-4 NA TGTGCCAGCAGTGATGACCGAGGCTATGGCTACACCTTC CASSDDRGYGYTF
many TRBJ2-7 TRBV7-2 NA TGTGCCAGCAGCTTAGGGGCGAGAAACTACGAGCAGTACTTC CASSLGARNYEQYF
NA TRBJ2-3 TRBV5-1 TRBD2 TGCGCCAGCAGCTTGGAGGGCCGGGGGGTAGATACGCAGTATTTT CASSLEGRGVDTQYF
NA TRBJ1-5 TRBV4-1 TRBD1 TGCGCCAGCAGCCGGATACAGGGGGGCAATCAGCCCCAGCATTTT CASSRIQGGNQPQHF
few TRBJ1-2 TRBV10-3 NA TGTGCCATCAGTGAGCCCCAAGGCGCGGCATCTAACTATGGCTACACCTTC CAISEPQGAASNYGYTF
few TRBJ2-1 TRBV29-1 NA TGCAGCGTTGAGGGCCAGGGCACCTACAATGAGCAGTTCTTC CSVEGQGTYNEQFF
many TRBJ1-1 TRBV20-1 NA TGCAGTGCTAGCCCCAGGGACCGAGGGAACACTGAAGCTTTCTTT CSASPRDRGNTEAFF
many TRBJ1-1 TRBV7-2 NA TGTGCCAGCAGCTTAATTAGGTACGGGGGCACTGAAGCTTTCTTT CASSLIRYGGTEAFF